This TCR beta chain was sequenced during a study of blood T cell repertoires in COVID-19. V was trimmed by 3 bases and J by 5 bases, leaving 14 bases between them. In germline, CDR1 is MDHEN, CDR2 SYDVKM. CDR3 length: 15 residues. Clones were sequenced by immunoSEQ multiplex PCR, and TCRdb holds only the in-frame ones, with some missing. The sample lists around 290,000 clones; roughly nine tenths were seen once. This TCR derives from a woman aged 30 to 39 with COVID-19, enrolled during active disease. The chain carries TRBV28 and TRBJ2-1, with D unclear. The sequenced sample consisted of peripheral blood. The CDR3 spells CASSLASVMNNEQFF. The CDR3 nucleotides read TGTGCCAGCAGTTTGGCGAGCGTTATGAACAATGAGCAGTTCTTC.